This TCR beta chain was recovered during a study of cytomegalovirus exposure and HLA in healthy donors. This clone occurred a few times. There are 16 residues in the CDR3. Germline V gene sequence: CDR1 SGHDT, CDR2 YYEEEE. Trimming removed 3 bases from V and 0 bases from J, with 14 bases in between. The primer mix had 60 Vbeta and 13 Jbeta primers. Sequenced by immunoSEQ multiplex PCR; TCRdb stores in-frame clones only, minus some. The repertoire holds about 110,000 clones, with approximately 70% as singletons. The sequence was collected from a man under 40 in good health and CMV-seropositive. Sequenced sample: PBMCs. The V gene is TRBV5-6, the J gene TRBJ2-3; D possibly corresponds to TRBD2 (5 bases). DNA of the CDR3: TGTGCCAGCAGCTGGGGAGCGCAAACTAGCACAGATACGCAGTATTTT. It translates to CASSWGAQTSTDTQYF.